The 10 T cell receptor beta chains given below trace back to one sample, sequenced in a study of blood T cell repertoires in COVID-19. The assay was immunoSEQ multiplex PCR, and TCRdb's table has in-frame clones only and misses some. The table has roughly 150,000 clones, roughly 93% seen once. Sequencing was performed on peripheral blood. These receptors were obtained from a young man with acute or convalescent COVID-19.

This chain links TRBV6-1 with TRBJ1-2; D ambiguous. The CDR3 runs 14 residues. V shed 3 bases and J shed 2 bases, with 10 bases lying between them. CDR1 is MNHNS, CDR2 SASEGT, per germline. CDR3 protein: CASSDPRSNYGYTF. CDR3 coding DNA: TGTGCCAGCAGTGACCCGAGATCCAACTATGGCTACACCTTC.

The V call is TRBV27, the J call TRBJ2-5, with 7 bases that match TRBD1. From germline, CDR1 is MNHEY and CDR2 SMNVEV (reference sequence). The V and J ends lost 0 bases and 4 bases, in that order; junction bases with no gene match: 2. This CDR3 contains 14 residues. In nucleotides, the CDR3 is TGTGCCAGCAGTTTATCAGGGGGCGGAGAGACCCAGTACTTC. The encoded protein is CASSLSGGGETQYF.

Only a few counts were recorded for this clone. The J gene is TRBJ2-1, the V gene TRBV2; TRBD1 matches 7 bases. CDR1 and CDR2 (germline): SNHLY, FYNNEI. The ends lost 7 bases at V and 0 bases at J; junction bases unmatched: 3. The CDR3 loop spans 14 amino acids. The CDR3 DNA sequence: TGTGCCAGCAAGACAGGGAGCTCCTACAATGAGCAGTTCTTC. This gives the protein CASKTGSSYNEQFF.

For this clone: An end of the junction does not agree with germline; a read error may underlie this. The sample contains more than one DNA sequence encoding this CDR3. The gene calls are TRBV4-1 and TRBJ2-5, with 8 bases identical to TRBD2. Looked up from germline, CDR1 is MGHRA and CDR2 is YSYEKL. The CDR3 has 15 residues. The CDR3, as DNA: TGCGCCAGCAGCCTCCGGACTAGCTCGTGGGAGACACAGTACTTC. Translation gives CASSLRTSSWETQYF.

The chain uses TRBV19 and TRBJ2-5, with 9 bases fitting TRBD2. The germline gives CDR1 LNHDA, CDR2 SQIVND (reference sequence). V lost 5 bases and J lost 3; bases outside the gene matches: 7. The CDR3 is 15 amino acids. The CDR3 nucleotides are TGTGCCAGTAGTTGGCGGACTAGCGCCAAAGAGACCCAGTACTTC. Translation: CASSWRTSAKETQYF.

This chain links TRBV4-1 with TRBJ2-7; 16 bases line up with TRBD2. The trim removed 3 bases at V and 4 bases at J, leaving 6 bases unmatched. CDR1 is MGHRA, CDR2 YSYEKL, per germline. The CDR3 is 17 amino acids. The CDR3 loop is CASSQGLAGGRVYEQYF. CDR3 nucleotide sequence: TGCGCCAGCAGCCAGGGACTAGCGGGAGGGCGGGTTTACGAGCAGTACTTC.

The CDR3 protein is CASSVHRIGATGELFF. CDR3 nucleotide sequence: TGTGCCAGCAGCGTACACCGAATAGGGGCCACCGGGGAGCTGTTTTTT. The chain combines TRBV9 with TRBJ2-2, with a possible D match to TRBD1 (5 bases). The CDR3 runs to 16 residues. V lost 1 base, J lost 4 bases, and 14 bases lay in between. The germline V gene encodes CDR1 SGDLS and CDR2 YYNGEE.

This chain uses TRBV11-2 with TRBJ1-2, with D tentatively TRBD1 (5 bases). The CDR3 runs to 16 residues. Germline lookup yields CDR1 SGHAT and CDR2 FQNNGV. V was clipped by 3 bases and J by 0 bases, with 14 bases between them. The CDR3 DNA reads TGTGCCAGCAGCTTGTCCGGGACTCTAGCTAACTATGGCTACACCTTC. Protein: CASSLSGTLANYGYTF.

V and J are TRBV6-6 and TRBJ1-5, with 10 bases fitting TRBD1. Germline CDR1 MNHNY, CDR2 SVGAGI (reference sequence). J gave up 2 bases and V 5 bases, and 18 bases lay outside the gene matches. This CDR3 spans 20 amino acids. The CDR3 sequence: CASSPSPWTGGEGGNQPQHF. DNA for the CDR3: TGTGCCAGCAGTCCCTCCCCTTGGACAGGGGGGGAAGGGGGCAATCAGCCCCAGCATTTT.

V gene TRBV3-1 (or the pseudogene TRBV3-2) combines with J gene TRBJ2-3; possibly TRBD2 for D (5 bases). Germline V gene data show CDR1 as LGHDT and CDR2 as YNNKEL (reference sequence). This CDR3 spans 16 amino acids. V was cut by 4 bases and J by 3 bases, with 17 bases left in between. The CDR3 DNA reads TGTGCCAGCAGCCCCCGGGCTAGTCGGGGAACAGATACGCAGTATTTT. This codes for CASSPRASRGTDTQYF.